The 26 T cell receptor beta chains reported below all come from one sample, sequenced in a study of CD8+ T cells in alopecia areata. cDNA reverse transcribed from extracted RNA served as the sequencing template. Some clones are missing from TCRdb's copy, which holds only in-frame ones; the method was immunoSEQ multiplex PCR. The top ten clones hold approximately 16% of a sample with about 180,000 clones, about 54% of them seen once. Treatment given: oral pan-JAK inhibitor, 5-10 mg twice daily. This material consisted of CD4+ T cells sorted from blood, taken between weeks 55 and 65, from a patient treated with tofacitinib. These receptors all come from a human donor with alopecia areata.

The gene calls are TRBV18 and TRBJ1-1; 10 positions agree with TRBD1. The J segment lost 1 base and the V segment lost 3 bases, leaving 8 bases of the junction unmatched. CDR3 length equals 17 residues. Germline V gene data show CDR1 as KGHSH and CDR2 as LQKENI. CDR3 in amino acids: CASSPRPGQGTNTEAFF. CDR3 in DNA: TGTGCCAGCTCACCGAGGCCGGGACAGGGGACGAACACTGAAGCTTTCTTT.

This clone was counted ten times or more. Here the CDR3 DNA reads TGTGGTCTGCACTCCCGGGACAGGGGCTACGAGCAGTACTTC. This sequence encodes CGLHSRDRGYEQYF. V is TRBV30 and J is TRBJ2-7, with 10 bases identical to TRBD1. This CDR3 has 14 residues. Germline assignment: CDR1 GTSNPN and CDR2 SVGIG (reference sequence).

This chain links TRBV5-4 with TRBJ1-6; tentative D call: TRBD1 (5 bases). CDR1 SGHNT and CDR2 YYREEE come from the germline V gene (reference sequence). With 3 bases removed from V and 8 bases from J, the gap between germline ends came to 18 bases. The CDR3 is 16 residues long. Written as DNA, the CDR3 is TGTGCCAGCAGCTGGGAAGGGGCCACCAAGCATTCACCCCTCCACTTT. This encodes CASSWEGATKHSPLHF.

The chain carries TRBV2 and TRBJ1-1; tentatively, D is TRBD1 (6 bases). The V gene lost 5 bases and the J gene lost 3 bases, with 10 bases spanning the gap. Germline loops: CDR1 SNHLY, CDR2 FYNNEI. The CDR3 is 13 amino acids. The CDR3 DNA reads TGTGCCAGCAGTTCGGACAGAGACACTGAAGCTTTCTTT. Protein: CASSSDRDTEAFF.

The chain employs TRBV29-1 and TRBJ1-1, with a weak D call TRBD1 (6 bases). V was trimmed by 7 bases and J by 5 bases, leaving 17 bases between them. Germline assignment: CDR1 SQVTM and CDR2 ANQGSEA. This CDR3 is built from 13 residues. CDR3 residues: CSGGGTQRTEAFF. The CDR3 DNA reads TGCAGCGGAGGGGGGACCCAGAGGACTGAAGCTTTCTTT.

V usage is TRBV29-1 and J usage is TRBJ1-5; 7 nucleotides align to TRBD1. The CDR3 is 12 amino acids. J gave up 6 bases and V 7 bases, and 6 bases lay outside the gene matches. Looked up from germline, CDR1 is SQVTM and CDR2 is ANQGSEA. CDR3 DNA: TGCAGCGCAACAGGGGAGGGTCAGCCCCAGCATTTT. Protein: CSATGEGQPQHF.

The chain recombines TRBV5-1 with TRBJ2-2; tentative D call: TRBD1 (6 bases). V was pared by 4 bases and J by 7 bases, with 20 bases between. This CDR3 has 16 residues. Germline assignment: CDR1 SGHRS and CDR2 YFSETQ. The DNA of the CDR3 is TGCGCCAGCAGCCAAGACGGACAGCAAACTTACGGGGAGCTGTTTTTT. It encodes CASSQDGQQTYGELFF.

The rearrangement links TRBV5-1 to TRBJ2-5; TRBD2 matches at 12 bases. After removal of 4 bases from V and 5 bases from J, the junction contained 15 bases not matched to a gene. This CDR3 has 18 amino acids. In germline, CDR1 is SGHRS, CDR2 YFSETQ. Here the CDR3 DNA reads TGCGCCAGCAGCCCGAGACCCCTAGCTAGCGGGGGGGCGGAGACCCAGTACTTC. Its protein product is CASSPRPLASGGAETQYF. Using reference TRBV5-1 and TRBJ2-5 for the parts outside the CDR3, the full variable domain is KAGVTQTPRYLIKTRGQQVTLSCSPISGHRSVSWYQQTPGQGLQFLFEYFSETQRNKGNFPGRFSGRQFSNSRSEMNVSTLELGDSALYLCASSPRPLASGGAETQYFGPGTRLLVL.

The chain combines TRBV5-1 with TRBJ2-7; possibly TRBD1 or TRBD2 for D (5 bases each). There are 13 residues in the CDR3. Germline CDR1 SGHRS, CDR2 YFSETQ. Between the trimmed V and J ends, which lost 5 bases and 5 bases, there was a span of 14 bases. For the CDR3, the DNA is TGCGCCAGCAGGGTTGAGGGGTCCGACGAGCAGTACTTC. It is translated as CASRVEGSDEQYF.

V gene TRBV30 combines with J gene TRBJ1-6; D remains ambiguous. The germline V gene encodes CDR1 GTSNPN and CDR2 SVGIG (reference sequence). V lost 0 bases and J lost 9, with 9 bases in between. The CDR3 is 13 amino acids. CDR3 nucleotide sequence: TGTGCCTGGAGTGTAAGAGAGAGTTCACCCCTCCACTTT. It codes for CAWSVRESSPLHF. The complete variable domain, with remaining parts taken from reference TRBV30 and TRBJ1-6, reads SQTIHQWPATLVQPVGSPLSLECTVEGTSNPNLYWYRQAAGRGLQLLFYSVGIGQISSEVPQNLSASRPQDRQFILSSKKLLLSDSGFYLCAWSVRESSPLHFGNGTRLTVT.

This chain joins TRBV30 and TRBJ2-7, with D uncertain. The CDR3 is made up of 12 amino acids. Germline CDR1 GTSNPN, CDR2 SVGIG (reference sequence). Trimming took off 4 bases at V and 4 bases at J, with 11 bases between the two ends. CDR3 loop: CAWKVKTYEQYF. The CDR3 nucleotides are TGTGCCTGGAAAGTAAAGACTTACGAGCAGTACTTC.

The chain carries TRBV29-1 and TRBJ1-5; D might be TRBD1 (5 bases). The germline V gene has CDR1 SQVTM and CDR2 ANQGSEA. This CDR3 is 16 amino acids long. V was clipped by 5 bases and J by 2 bases, with 19 bases between them. CDR3 amino acids: CSVSSEAGDGNQPQHF. The CDR3 coding sequence is TGCAGCGTTTCTTCCGAGGCGGGGGACGGCAATCAGCCCCAGCATTTT.

This clone occurred a few times. The J gene is TRBJ2-3, the V gene TRBV13; no firm D call. The CDR3 extends over 12 amino acids. Germline V CDR1 and CDR2: PRHDT, FYEKMQ (reference sequence). The V end lost 4 bases, the J end lost 8 bases, and 10 bases lay between the germline ends. Here the CDR3 reads CASSSLPGTQYF. DNA of the CDR3: TGTGCCAGCAGCTCCTTGCCGGGTACGCAGTATTTT.

The gene calls are TRBV25-1 and TRBJ2-2; TRBD1 matches 7 bases. In germline, CDR1 is MGHDK, CDR2 SYGVNS. The CDR3 is 14 amino acids. V shed 5 bases and J 6 bases; nucleotides not matched to a gene: 6. This CDR3 is CASSFNRGPGELFF. For the CDR3, the DNA is TGTGCCAGCAGTTTTAACAGGGGACCCGGGGAGCTGTTTTTT.

J is TRBJ2-7 and V is TRBV5-1; no reliable D call. The V and J ends lost 4 bases and 6 bases respectively, with 11 bases between them. Germline CDR1 reads SGHRS; CDR2 reads YFSETQ. CDR3 length: 12 residues. The CDR3 nucleotides read TGCGCCAGCAGCATGCTGATCTCCGAGCAGTACTTC. Its translation is CASSMLISEQYF.

The J gene is TRBJ2-7, the V gene TRBV2; 8 bases are shared with TRBD2. The CDR3 contains 15 residues. The V and J ends lost 8 bases and 2 bases, in that order; junction bases with no gene match: 11. Germline CDR1 reads SNHLY; CDR2 reads FYNNEI. For the CDR3, the DNA is TGTGCCAGCCGTCCAACAGCGGGGGAAACCTACGAGCAGTACTTC. Its translation: CASRPTAGETYEQYF.

The chain uses TRBV2 and TRBJ1-2, with D perhaps TRBD1 (5 bases). The CDR3 totals 15 residues. Trimming removed 2 bases at V and 5 bases at J, with 15 bases between. CDR1 and CDR2 from the germline V gene are SNHLY and FYNNEI. The CDR3 DNA sequence: TGTGCCAGCAGTGAAATGGGGGGAGGCCCGTATGGCTACACCTTC. Protein sequence: CASSEMGGGPYGYTF.

There are a few counts of this clone. The chain links TRBV30 to TRBJ1-5; tentatively, D is TRBD1 (5 bases). Germline CDR1 reads GTSNPN; CDR2 reads SVGIG (reference sequence). The CDR3 has 13 amino acids. V was trimmed by 2 bases and J by 5 bases, leaving 10 bases between them. CDR3 bases: TGTGCCTGGAGTTCTCAGGGAGATCAGCCCCAGCATTTT. Translated: CAWSSQGDQPQHF.

This clone was observed a few times. This sample also contains other DNA sequences that code for the same CDR3. This chain joins TRBV29-1 and TRBJ1-1; D remains unclear. This CDR3 has 14 residues. Trimming stripped 3 bases from V and 1 base from J, with 12 bases between. Germline V CDR1 and CDR2: SQVTM, ANQGSEA. CDR3 residues: CSVDLRGGNTEAFF. The CDR3 DNA reads as TGCAGCGTTGACCTACGGGGAGGGAACACTGAAGCTTTCTTT.

This clone has only one observation. The rearrangement joins TRBV30 to TRBJ1-5; no firm D call. The germline V gene encodes CDR1 GTSNPN and CDR2 SVGIG (reference sequence). Trimming removed 0 bases at V and 5 bases at J, with 11 bases between. There are 14 residues in the CDR3. CDR3 residues: CAWSVGRRDQPQHF. CDR3 nucleotide sequence: TGTGCCTGGAGTGTAGGGCGGAGAGATCAGCCCCAGCATTTT.

This clone came up a few times. This rearrangement joins TRBV13 to TRBJ2-1; TRBD2 matches at 14 bases. V shed 5 bases and J 6 bases; nucleotides not matched to a gene: 3. CDR3 size: 15 residues. The germline V gene has CDR1 PRHDT and CDR2 FYEKMQ (reference sequence). CDR3 sequence (DNA): TGTGCCAGCAGCGAAGGGACTAGCGGGGGCAATGAGCAGTTCTTC. This gives the protein CASSEGTSGGNEQFF. Full variable domain (outside the CDR3, taken from reference TRBV13 and TRBJ2-1): AAGVIQSPRHLIKEKRETATLKCYPIPRHDTVYWYQQGPGQDPQFLISFYEKMQSDKGSIPDRFSAQQFSDYHSELNMSSLELGDSALYFCASSEGTSGGNEQFFGPGTRLTVL.

This clone was seen a handful of times. The chain combines TRBV15 with TRBJ2-1; tentatively, D is TRBD1 or TRBD2 (6 bases each). V gave up 0 bases and J gave up 8 bases, with 14 bases separating them. The V gene's germline CDR1 is LNHNV and CDR2 YYDKDF (reference sequence). This CDR3 is built from 15 residues. Here the CDR3 reads CATSREGGRPDEQFF. The CDR3 DNA sequence: TGTGCCACCAGCAGAGAAGGGGGGCGCCCCGATGAGCAGTTCTTC.

The chain carries TRBV5-1 and TRBJ2-2, with no clear D. Germline assignment: CDR1 SGHRS and CDR2 YFSETQ. V was cut by 0 bases and J by 1 base, with 4 bases left in between. The CDR3 totals 14 residues. CDR3 loop: CASSLDRNTGELFF. CDR3 sequence (DNA): TGCGCCAGCAGCTTGGACAGGAACACCGGGGAGCTGTTTTTT.

V and J are TRBV4-2 and TRBJ2-5, with 10 bases matching TRBD2. V was pared by 2 bases and J by 7 bases, with 7 bases of the junction left unmatched. The CDR3 has 15 residues. Germline CDR1 LGHNA, CDR2 YNFKEQ. CDR3 sequence reads: CASSQLTSGIGTQYF. The CDR3 nucleotides read TGTGCCAGCAGCCAACTTACTAGCGGGATAGGGACCCAGTACTTC.

The V and J genes are TRBV7-9 and TRBJ2-7; 7 bases agree with TRBD1. CDR3 length: 13 residues. J was trimmed by 4 bases and V by 3 bases; bases with no gene match: 3. The germline gives CDR1 SEHNR, CDR2 FQNEAQ (reference sequence). The DNA of the CDR3 is TGTGCCAGCAGCTTTAGGGACAGATACGAGCAGTACTTC. Residues: CASSFRDRYEQYF.

The chain employs TRBV7-8 and TRBJ1-1; 9 nucleotides match TRBD1. V was clipped by 5 bases and J by 10 bases; unmatched bases: 8. Germline values: CDR1 SGHVS, CDR2 FQNEAQ. The length of the CDR3 is 13 residues. The CDR3 sequence is CASSLGTGRGAFF. In DNA, the CDR3 is TGTGCCAGCAGCCTCGGGACAGGGAGGGGAGCTTTCTTT.